The following is a T cell receptor (beta chain) sequence with its context. This specimen belongs to a study of T cell repertoires in cytomegalovirus infection. One entry per CDR3 protein results from TCRdb running MiXCR on the reads. Here the sample spans about 300,000 distinct CDR3 sequences, 9.6% being singletons. J gave up 2 bases and V 1 base, and 8 bases lay outside the gene matches. The V gene's germline CDR1 is DFQATT and CDR2 SNEGSKA (reference sequence). This CDR3 contains 16 residues. Sequencing was performed on PBMCs. This sequence joins TRBV20-1 and TRBJ1-3; 7 nucleotides line up with TRBD1. The source of this sequence is a human donor in good health (CMV status not recorded). Some clones in this sample may be carry-over from other donors' samples. Here the CDR3 DNA reads TGCAGTGCTAGAGTACAGGACAGGCCGACTGGAAACACCATATATTTT. It translates to CSARVQDRPTGNTIYF.